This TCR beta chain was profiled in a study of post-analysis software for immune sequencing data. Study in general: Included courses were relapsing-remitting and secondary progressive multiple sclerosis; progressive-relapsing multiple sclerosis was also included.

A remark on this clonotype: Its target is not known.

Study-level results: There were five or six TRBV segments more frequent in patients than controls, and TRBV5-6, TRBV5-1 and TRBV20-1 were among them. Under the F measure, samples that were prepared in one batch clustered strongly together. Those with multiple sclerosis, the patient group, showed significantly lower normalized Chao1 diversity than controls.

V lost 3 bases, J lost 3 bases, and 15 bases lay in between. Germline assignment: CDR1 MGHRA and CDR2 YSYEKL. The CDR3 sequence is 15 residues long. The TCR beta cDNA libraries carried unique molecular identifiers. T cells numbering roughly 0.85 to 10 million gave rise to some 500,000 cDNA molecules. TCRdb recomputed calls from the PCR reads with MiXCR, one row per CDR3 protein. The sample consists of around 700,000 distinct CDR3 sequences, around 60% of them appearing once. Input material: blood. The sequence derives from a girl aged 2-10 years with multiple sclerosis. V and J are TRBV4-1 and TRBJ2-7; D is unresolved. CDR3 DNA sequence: TGCGCCAGCAGCCACCCTCCCGGAGCGCTCTACGAGCAGTACTTC. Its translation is CASSHPPGALYEQYF.